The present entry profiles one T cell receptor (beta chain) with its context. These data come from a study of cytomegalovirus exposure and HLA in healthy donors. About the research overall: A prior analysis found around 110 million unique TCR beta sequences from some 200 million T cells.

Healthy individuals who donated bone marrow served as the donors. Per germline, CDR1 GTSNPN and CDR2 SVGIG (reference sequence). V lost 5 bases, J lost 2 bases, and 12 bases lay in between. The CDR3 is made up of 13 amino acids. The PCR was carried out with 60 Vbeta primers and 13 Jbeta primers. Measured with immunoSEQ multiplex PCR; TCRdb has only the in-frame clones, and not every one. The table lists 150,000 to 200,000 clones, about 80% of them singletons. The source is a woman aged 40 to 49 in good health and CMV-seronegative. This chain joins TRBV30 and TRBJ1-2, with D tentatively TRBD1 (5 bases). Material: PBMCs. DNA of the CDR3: TGTGCCTGGTACAAGGACAAGAACTATGGCTACACCTTC. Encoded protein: CAWYKDKNYGYTF.